What follows is one T cell receptor (beta chain) and its context. Its antigen is undetermined. This specimen belongs to a study of shared clonotypes between healthy human individuals. Notes on the study in general: When compared with the clonotypes that were shared by all four sorted-subset donors, the non-shared clonotypes turned out to have lower generation probabilities. Having only a few donors restricted how much genetic and exposure-history diversity was captured.

Method: immunoSEQ multiplex PCR; TCRdb's copy keeps in-frame clones and lacks some. The data show under 2,500,000 clones, 95% seen once. It was into CD45RA+ naive and CD45RA-negative memory subsets that the CD4+ cells were split. CDR1 is SQVTM and CDR2 is ANQGSEA in the germline V gene. V lost 4 bases and J lost 5, with 20 bases in between. The CDR3 contains 15 residues. The J gene is TRBJ1-1, the V gene TRBV29-1, with no clear D. The receptor was derived from a young man in good health. Specimen: naive CD4+ T cells sorted from blood. Subset reported: CD45RA+ positively selected. CDR3: CSVVRAWRRETEAFF. The CDR3 bases are TGCAGCGTTGTGAGGGCCTGGAGGCGAGAGACTGAAGCTTTCTTT. The complete variable domain, with remaining parts taken from reference TRBV29-1 and TRBJ1-1, reads SAVISQKPSRDICQRGTSLTIQCQVDSQVTMMFWYRQQPGQSLTLIATANQGSEATYESGFVIDKFPISRPNLTFSTLTVSNMSPEDSSIYLCSVVRAWRRETEAFFGQGTRLTVV.